Reported below is one TCR beta chain. No antigen is known for it. Trimming removed 6 bases at V and 4 bases at J, with 19 bases between. Germline values: CDR1 KGHSH, CDR2 LQKENI. This CDR3 comprises 16 residues. The data were taken from a study of cytomegalovirus exposure and HLA in healthy donors. General observations from the study: The study assumed roughly uniform donor sequencing depth for presence/absence analyses. Most subjects' HLA-A and HLA-B alleles were reportedly predicted from TCR beta sequences. According to reports, the classifier identified cytomegalovirus status with high specificity and sensitivity. Under in vitro conditions, a few CMV-associated chains were confirmed as specific for CMV antigens.

PCR was performed using 60 Vbeta and 13 Jbeta primers. The protocol was immunoSEQ multiplex PCR, while the TCRdb copy is restricted to in-frame clones and leaves out a portion. The sample consists of about 170,000 clones, around 80% of them appearing once. The receptor was derived from a woman in her 50s in good health and CMV-seropositive. The chain uses TRBV18 and TRBJ1-5; maybe TRBD1 (6 bases). Sequenced material: PBMCs. This CDR3 reads CASSPAGGGRNQPQHF. In DNA, the CDR3 is TGTGCCAGCTCCCCCGCGGGCGGGGGGCGAAATCAGCCCCAGCATTTT.